The rows below give T cell receptor beta chains drawn from one sample of a study of blood T cell repertoires in COVID-19. Repertoires were generated with immunoSEQ multiplex PCR, while TCRdb's copy carries only in-frame clones and drops some. The repertoire holds 300,000 to 350,000 clones, with almost 90% as singletons. Sequenced input: peripheral blood. The receptors shown here come from a woman in her 40s with COVID-19, enrolled during active disease. The CDR3 runs from the conserved cysteine through the conserved F or W. A D gene is named only where the DNA matches it firmly. Not all rows give a size; the values are once, few, many and, for expanded clones, a class.

TRBV27	TRBD2	TRBJ2-7	-	CASSLLAGASGEQYF	TGTGCCAGCAGTTTACTGGCGGGAGCTTCGGGGGAGCAGTACTTC
TRBV7-2	TRBD2	TRBJ2-7	-	CASSSREGEQYF	TGTGCCAGCAGCTCCAGGGAGGGCGAGCAGTACTTC
TRBV7-9	TRBD1	TRBJ1-5	few	CASSDRGYQPQHF	TGTGCCAGCTCGGACAGGGGATATCAGCCCCAGCATTTT
TRBV5-6	-	TRBJ2-7	-	CASSLSSGEQYF	TGTGCCAGCAGCTTGAGTTCGGGCGAGCAGTACTTC
TRBV7-3	-	TRBJ2-2	-	CASSPRRGPQNTGELFF	TGTGCCAGCAGCCCCCGTAGAGGGCCGCAGAACACCGGGGAGCTGTTTTTT
TRBV6-6	-	TRBJ1-6	-	CASIQGNSPLHF	TGTGCCAGCATCCAGGGGAATTCACCCCTCCACTTT
TRBV7-3	TRBD1	TRBJ2-6	-	CASSLLGGAPSGANVLTF	TGTGCCAGCAGCTTACTAGGGGGCGCCCCCTCTGGGGCCAACGTCCTGACTTTC
TRBV12-3/TRBV12-4	TRBD1	TRBJ1-2	-	CASSFLRGSGYTF	TGTGCCAGCAGTTTCCTCAGGGGGTCTGGCTACACCTTC
TRBV5-5	-	TRBJ2-1	-	CASSLGRSNGNEQFF	TGTGCCAGCAGCTTGGGTAGATCGAACGGGAATGAGCAGTTCTTC
TRBV3-1/TRBV3-2	-	TRBJ2-7	-	CASSLTGGWPYEQYF	TGTGCCAGCAGCCTAACTGGGGGCTGGCCCTACGAGCAGTACTTC
TRBV11-3	-	TRBJ2-2	-	CASSLRGGNTGELFF	TGTGCCAGCAGCCTTAGGGGCGGGAACACCGGGGAGCTGTTTTTT
TRBV7-8	TRBD2	TRBJ2-2	-	CASSLILGLGANTGELFF	TGTGCCAGCAGCTTAATCCTGGGACTAGGGGCGAACACCGGGGAGCTGTTTTTT
TRBV18	TRBD1	TRBJ1-2	-	CASSPLGSGQGAYGYTF	TGTGCCAGCTCACCCCTAGGTTCCGGACAGGGGGCGTATGGCTACACCTTC
TRBV7-3	-	TRBJ2-3	-	CASSEKGSTDTQYF	TGTGCCAGCAGCGAGAAGGGGAGCACAGATACGCAGTATTTT
TRBV19	-	TRBJ1-1	-	CASGNRDEFAEAFF	TGTGCCAGTGGTAACAGGGACGAATTCGCTGAAGCTTTCTTT
TRBV11-2	TRBD2	TRBJ2-1	-	CASSLGSGGSGYEQFF	TGTGCCAGCAGCCTGGGTAGCGGGGGGTCGGGCTATGAGCAGTTCTTC
TRBV20-1	-	TRBJ1-2	-	CSAINYGYTF	TGCAGTGCTATAAACTATGGCTACACCTTC
TRBV18	-	TRBJ2-5	-	CASSAVSQETQYF	TGTGCCAGCTCAGCAGTGTCCCAAGAGACCCAGTACTTC
TRBV6-2/TRBV6-3	-	TRBJ2-1	-	CASTPGSYNEQFF	TGTGCCAGCACCCCGGGGAGCTACAATGAGCAGTTCTTC
TRBV7-2	TRBD1	TRBJ1-1	-	CASSYYMGQGAFF	TGTGCCAGCAGCTATTACATGGGACAGGGCGCTTTCTTT
TRBV5-4	TRBD1	TRBJ2-1	-	CASSPGGQGAYNEQFF	TGTGCCAGCAGCCCAGGTGGGCAGGGGGCCTACAATGAGCAGTTCTTC
TRBV4-3	TRBD2	TRBJ2-3	-	CASSRRTSGNTDTQYF	TGCGCCAGCAGCCGCCGGACTAGCGGAAACACAGATACGCAGTATTTT
TRBV18	TRBD1	TRBJ1-1	-	CASSPRGQPNTEAFF	TGTGCCAGCTCACCGAGGGGACAGCCGAACACTGAAGCTTTCTTT
TRBV5-6	TRBD1	TRBJ1-5	-	CASSFRGNYQPQHF	TGTGCCAGCAGCTTCAGGGGGAATTATCAGCCCCAGCATTTT
TRBV27	-	TRBJ2-7	-	CASKEGTSYEQYF	TGTGCCAGCAAGGAGGGTACCTCCTACGAGCAGTACTTC
TRBV30	TRBD1	TRBJ2-2	-	CAWSLQGATGELFF	TGTGCCTGGAGTCTTCAGGGGGCCACCGGGGAGCTGTTTTTT
TRBV29-1	TRBD2	TRBJ2-1	-	CSVDWASGGQFSYNEQFF	TGCAGCGTTGACTGGGCTAGCGGGGGGCAATTCTCCTACAATGAGCAGTTCTTC
TRBV12-5	TRBD1	TRBJ1-6	few	CASGPGTGNSPLHF	TGTGCTAGTGGTCCGGGGACAGGGAATTCACCCCTCCACTTT
TRBV28	-	TRBJ1-3	-	CASTLPLGQSLGGGTIYF	TGTGCCAGCACTCTCCCCCTGGGGCAGTCCCTCGGCGGGGGCACCATATATTTT
TRBV5-1	-	TRBJ2-5	-	CASSLFLETQYF	TGCGCCAGCAGCTTATTTCTAGAGACCCAGTACTTC
TRBV6-5	-	TRBJ2-6	-	CASNTGRSGANVLTF	TGTGCCAGCAATACAGGTCGCTCTGGGGCCAACGTCCTGACTTTC
TRBV4-2	-	TRBJ1-4	-	CASSQTGTQLIEKLFF	TGTGCCAGCAGCCAAACTGGGACTCAGCTCATTGAAAAACTGTTTTTT
TRBV28	-	TRBJ1-1	-	CASSSMLQTAKVAFF	TGTGCCAGCAGTTCCATGCTCCAGACAGCGAAAGTAGCTTTCTTT
TRBV7-9	TRBD1	TRBJ2-6	-	CASLQGAGANVLTF	TGTGCCAGCCTACAGGGGGCTGGGGCCAACGTCCTGACTTTC
TRBV30	-	TRBJ1-5	-	CAWSEPGPGSQPQHF	TGTGCCTGGAGTGAACCGGGCCCTGGGAGTCAGCCCCAGCATTTT
TRBV19	TRBD1	TRBJ2-6	-	CASSISGGSGANVLTF	TGTGCCAGTAGTATCTCAGGGGGTTCTGGGGCCAACGTCCTGACTTTC
TRBV9	TRBD2	TRBJ2-7	-	CASSVSSGYSYEQYF	TGTGCCAGCAGCGTATCTAGCGGATACTCCTACGAGCAGTACTTC
TRBV7-2	-	TRBJ2-1	-	CASRNAYNEQFF	TGTGCCAGCCGAAACGCGTACAATGAGCAGTTCTTC
TRBV30	-	TRBJ1-3	-	CACLLSYRDPRRTGNTIYF	TGTGCCTGCTTATTATCTTATCGGGATCCTCGAAGGACTGGAAACACCATATATTTT
TRBV5-4	TRBD2	TRBJ2-1	-	CASSPGGTSANEQFF	TGTGCCAGCAGCCCCGGGGGGACTAGCGCGAATGAGCAGTTCTTC
TRBV7-2	TRBD1	TRBJ1-2	-	CASSPDRGLPYTF	TGTGCCAGCAGCCCCGACAGGGGGCTCCCCTACACCTTC
TRBV19	TRBD1	TRBJ1-3	-	CASRLVGQGGIIYF	TGTGCCAGTAGACTCGTCGGACAGGGAGGTATCATATATTTT
TRBV5-4	-	TRBJ1-3	-	CASSTGTNSGNTIYF	TGTGCCAGCAGCACCGGGACAAACTCTGGAAACACCATATATTTT
TRBV18	-	TRBJ2-5	-	CASSLSVETQYF	TGTGCCAGCTCTCTATCTGTGGAGACCCAGTACTTC
TRBV5-1	TRBD1	TRBJ1-4	once	CASSSQGAPNEKLFF	TGCGCCAGCAGCTCACAGGGGGCTCCTAATGAAAAACTGTTTTTT
TRBV2	TRBD1	TRBJ2-2	-	CASSVRTGGTGELFF	TGTGCCAGCAGTGTGCGGACAGGGGGCACCGGGGAGCTGTTTTTT
TRBV29-1	-	TRBJ2-7	-	CSVGRDGEQYF	TGCAGCGTTGGGCGGGACGGCGAGCAGTACTTC
TRBV2	-	TRBJ1-4	-	CASRHAPSGTNEKLFF	TGTGCCAGCAGGCACGCTCCTAGTGGGACTAATGAAAAACTGTTTTTT
TRBV9	-	TRBJ1-1	-	CASSVRDSTEAFF	TGTGCCAGCAGCGTACGAGATAGCACTGAAGCTTTCTTT
TRBV2	-	TRBJ1-2	-	CASSDARGRDAVYGYTF	TGTGCCAGCAGTGATGCCCGAGGCAGGGATGCCGTCTATGGCTACACCTTC
TRBV19	TRBD1	TRBJ1-6	-	CASSRGGRGDNSPLHF	TGTGCCAGTAGTAGAGGCGGCAGGGGGGATAATTCACCCCTCCACTTT